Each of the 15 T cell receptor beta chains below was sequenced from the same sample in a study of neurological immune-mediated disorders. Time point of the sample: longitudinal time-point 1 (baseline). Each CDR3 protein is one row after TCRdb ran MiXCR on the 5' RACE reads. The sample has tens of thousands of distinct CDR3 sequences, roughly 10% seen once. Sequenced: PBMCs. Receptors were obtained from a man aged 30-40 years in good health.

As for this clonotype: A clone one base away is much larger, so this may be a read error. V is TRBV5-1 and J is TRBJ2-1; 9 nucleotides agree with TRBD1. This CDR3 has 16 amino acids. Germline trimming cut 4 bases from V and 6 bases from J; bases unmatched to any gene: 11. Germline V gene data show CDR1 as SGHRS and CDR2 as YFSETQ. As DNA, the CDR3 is TGCGCCAGCAGCCAAGTCCCGGGACAGGGTGGCAATGAGCAGTTCTTC. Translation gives CASSQVPGQGGNEQFF.

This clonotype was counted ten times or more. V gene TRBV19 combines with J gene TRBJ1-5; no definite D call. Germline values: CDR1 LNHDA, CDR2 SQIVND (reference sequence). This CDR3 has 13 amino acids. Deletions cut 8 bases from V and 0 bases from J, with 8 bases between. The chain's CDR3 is CASGMYSNQPQHF. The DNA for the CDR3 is TGTGCCAGTGGGATGTATAGCAATCAGCCCCAGCATTTT.

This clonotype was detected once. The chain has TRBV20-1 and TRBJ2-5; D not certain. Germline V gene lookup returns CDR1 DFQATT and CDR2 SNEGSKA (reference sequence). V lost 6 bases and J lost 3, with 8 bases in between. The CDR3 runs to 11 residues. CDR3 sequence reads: CSADREETQYF. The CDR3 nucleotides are TGCAGTGCCGACCGCGAAGAGACCCAGTACTTC.

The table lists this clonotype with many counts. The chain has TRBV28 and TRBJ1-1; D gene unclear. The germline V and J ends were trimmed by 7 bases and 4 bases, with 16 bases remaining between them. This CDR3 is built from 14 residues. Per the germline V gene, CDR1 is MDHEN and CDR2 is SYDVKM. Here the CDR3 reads CASKLWGRTTEAFF. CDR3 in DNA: TGTGCCAGCAAGCTCTGGGGAAGAACCACTGAAGCTTTCTTT.

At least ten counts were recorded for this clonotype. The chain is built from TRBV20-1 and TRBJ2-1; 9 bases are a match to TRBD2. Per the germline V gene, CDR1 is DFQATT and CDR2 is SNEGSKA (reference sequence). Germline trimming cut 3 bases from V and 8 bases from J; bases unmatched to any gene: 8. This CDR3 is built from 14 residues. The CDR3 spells CSASLSGGLDEQFF. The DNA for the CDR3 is TGCAGTGCTAGTCTAAGCGGGGGGTTGGATGAGCAGTTCTTC.

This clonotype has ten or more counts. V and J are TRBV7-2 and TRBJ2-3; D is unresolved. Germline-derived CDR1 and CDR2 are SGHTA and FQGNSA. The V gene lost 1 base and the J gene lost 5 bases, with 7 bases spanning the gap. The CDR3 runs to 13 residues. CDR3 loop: CASSLEREDTQYF. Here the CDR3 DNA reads TGTGCCAGCAGCTTAGAGCGAGAAGATACGCAGTATTTT.

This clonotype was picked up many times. This chain's CDR3 is CASSSDTLNYGYTF. CDR3 DNA: TGTGCCAGCAGTTCGGACACCTTGAACTATGGCTACACCTTC. This chain connects TRBV12-3 or TRBV12-4 to TRBJ1-2, with D maybe TRBD1 (5 bases). Trimming stripped 4 bases from V and 2 bases from J, with 11 bases between. CDR3 length: 14 amino acids.

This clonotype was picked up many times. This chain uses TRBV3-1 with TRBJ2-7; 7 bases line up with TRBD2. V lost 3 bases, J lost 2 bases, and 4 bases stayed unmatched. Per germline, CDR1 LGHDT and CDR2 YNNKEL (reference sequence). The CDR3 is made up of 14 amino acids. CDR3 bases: TGTGCCAGCAGCCACGGGACTACAACCTACGAGCAGTACTTC. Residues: CASSHGTTTYEQYF.

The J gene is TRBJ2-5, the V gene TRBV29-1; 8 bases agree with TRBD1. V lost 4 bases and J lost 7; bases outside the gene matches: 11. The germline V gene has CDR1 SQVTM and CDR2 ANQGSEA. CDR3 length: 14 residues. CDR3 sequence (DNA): TGCAGCGTTGCTAGGGGAGACAGGGGCAGGACCCAGTACTTC. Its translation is CSVARGDRGRTQYF.

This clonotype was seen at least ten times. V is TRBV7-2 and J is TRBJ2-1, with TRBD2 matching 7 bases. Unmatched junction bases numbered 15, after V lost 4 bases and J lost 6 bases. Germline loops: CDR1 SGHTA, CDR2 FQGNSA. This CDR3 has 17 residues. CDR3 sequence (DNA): TGTGCCAGCAGCTCCCCTTTCGGTAGCGGGCCTCTCAATGAGCAGTTCTTC. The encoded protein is CASSSPFGSGPLNEQFF.

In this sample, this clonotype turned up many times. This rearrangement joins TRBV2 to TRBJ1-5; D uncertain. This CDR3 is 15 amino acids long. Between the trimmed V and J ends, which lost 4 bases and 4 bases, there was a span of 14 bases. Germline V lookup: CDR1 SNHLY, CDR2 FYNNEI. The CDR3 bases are TGTGCCAGCAGTGCACAAGATGGTAGGAATCAGCCCCAGCATTTT. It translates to CASSAQDGRNQPQHF.

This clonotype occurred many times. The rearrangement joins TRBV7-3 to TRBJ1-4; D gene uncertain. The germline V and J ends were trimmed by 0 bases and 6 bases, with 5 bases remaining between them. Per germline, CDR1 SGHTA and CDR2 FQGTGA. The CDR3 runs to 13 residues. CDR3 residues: CASSLTKDEKLFF. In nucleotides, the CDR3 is TGTGCCAGCAGCTTAACGAAAGATGAAAAACTGTTTTTT.

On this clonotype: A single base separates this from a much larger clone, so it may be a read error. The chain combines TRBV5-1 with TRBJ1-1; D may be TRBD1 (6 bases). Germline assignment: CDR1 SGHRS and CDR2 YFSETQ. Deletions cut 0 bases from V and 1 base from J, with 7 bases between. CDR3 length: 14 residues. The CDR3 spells CASSLVQGNTEAFF. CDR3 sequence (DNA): TGCGCCAGCAGCTTGGTACAGGGGAACACTGAAGCTTTCTTT.

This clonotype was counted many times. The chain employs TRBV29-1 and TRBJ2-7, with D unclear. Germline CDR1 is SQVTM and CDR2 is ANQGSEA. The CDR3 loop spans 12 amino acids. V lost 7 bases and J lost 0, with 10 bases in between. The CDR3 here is CSGKADSYEQYF. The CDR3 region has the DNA TGCAGCGGTAAAGCAGACTCCTACGAGCAGTACTTC.

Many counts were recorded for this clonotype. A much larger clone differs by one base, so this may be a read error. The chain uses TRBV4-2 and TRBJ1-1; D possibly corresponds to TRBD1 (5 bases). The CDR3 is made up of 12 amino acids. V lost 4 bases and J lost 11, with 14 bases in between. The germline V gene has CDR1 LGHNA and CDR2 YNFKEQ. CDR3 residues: CASSPNMGEAFF. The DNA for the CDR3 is TGTGCCAGCAGCCCAAACATGGGGGAGGCTTTCTTT.